This T cell receptor beta chain was recorded in a study of cytomegalovirus exposure and HLA in healthy donors. Trimming took 3 bases from V and 1 from J, leaving 10 bases between them. Per germline, CDR1 MNHEY and CDR2 SMNVEV (reference sequence). The CDR3 runs 16 residues. Use of 60 Vbeta and 13 Jbeta primers characterized the PCR. Assay used: immunoSEQ multiplex PCR; TCRdb lists only in-frame clones, some missing. The sample holds about 200,000 clones, more than 80% seen once. Turning to this clone: Its antigen is currently unknown.

Study-level findings and limits: In all likelihood, a cluster of highly shared sequence variants was a sequencing artifact.

This TCR was sampled from a man aged 25-45 years in good health and CMV-seronegative. Material for sequencing was PBMCs. V is TRBV27 and J is TRBJ1-6; D may be TRBD1 (5 bases). The CDR3 nucleotides read TGTGCCAGCAGTTTTCAGGGTTTGTCCTATAATTCACCCCTCCACTTT. This encodes CASSFQGLSYNSPLHF.